This note documents a single TCR beta chain sequence. The DNA is left out, because the CDR3 cannot be placed on it with certainty; the CDR3 is given as TCRdb lists it. Generated by immunoSEQ multiplex PCR, the TCRdb table keeps only in-frame clones and is missing some. The sample shows fewer than 85,000 clones, under 90% of them seen only once. The data stem from a study of OX40 agonist ivuxolimab in advanced cancers. Peripheral blood came from all dose cohorts at three timepoints. Germline lookup yields CDR1 SGHVS and CDR2 FQNEAQ. The CDR3 is 15 residues long, counting both termini. This rearrangement joins TRBV7-8 to TRBJ1-2; the D call in the table, TRBD1, was not verified against the DNA. The source of this sequence is an adult with an advanced solid tumor such as melanoma, head and neck, liver or kidney cancer. Sequences were derived from CD4+ or CD8+ T cells sorted from blood, sampled in a trial of the OX40 agonist ivuxolimab. This CDR3 reads CASSFAGGFGNGYTF.